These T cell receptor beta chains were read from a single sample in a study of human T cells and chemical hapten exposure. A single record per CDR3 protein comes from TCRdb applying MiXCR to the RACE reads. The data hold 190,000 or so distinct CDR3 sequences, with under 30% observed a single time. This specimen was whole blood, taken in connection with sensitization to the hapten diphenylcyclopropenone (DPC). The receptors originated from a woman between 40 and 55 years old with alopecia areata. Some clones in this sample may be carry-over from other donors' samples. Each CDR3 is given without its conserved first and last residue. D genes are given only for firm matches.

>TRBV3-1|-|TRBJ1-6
ASRTGTSRNSPLH
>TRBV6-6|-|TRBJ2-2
ASSYQRGPANTGELF
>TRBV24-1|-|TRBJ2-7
ATSDPGQNPYEQY
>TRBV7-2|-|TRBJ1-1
ASSLTRTNTEAF
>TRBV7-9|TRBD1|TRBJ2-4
TSSLGGGTGTIQY
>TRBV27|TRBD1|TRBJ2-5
ASRFAGTDQETQY
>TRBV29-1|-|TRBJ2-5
SVEGAGSGTQY
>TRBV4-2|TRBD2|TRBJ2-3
ASSAGVGPDTQY
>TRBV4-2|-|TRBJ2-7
ASSQDYVTGSGYEQY
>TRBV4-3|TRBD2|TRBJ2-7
ASSQALLAGGTNSYEQY
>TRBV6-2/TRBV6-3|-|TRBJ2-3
ASTPPPGRRGSTDTQY
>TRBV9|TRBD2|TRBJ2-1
ASRSPGLAGGEQF
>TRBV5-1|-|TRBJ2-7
ASNPRPNGEQY
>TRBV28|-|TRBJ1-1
ASSKDGRKSF
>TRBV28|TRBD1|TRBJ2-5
ASKRVDRGQETQY
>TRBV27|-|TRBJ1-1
ASSLFGGQDTEAF
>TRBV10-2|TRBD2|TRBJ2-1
ATLMGGRPYNEQF
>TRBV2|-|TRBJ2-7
ASRGDNYEQY
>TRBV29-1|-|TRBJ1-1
SADERTANTEAF
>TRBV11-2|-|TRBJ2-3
ASTSRVGFTDTQY
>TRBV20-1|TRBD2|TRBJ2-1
SARDILAGGRWDEQF
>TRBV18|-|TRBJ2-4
ASSPMGREDIQY